The rows below give T cell receptor beta chains drawn from one sample of a study of blood T cell repertoires in COVID-19. The data were produced by immunoSEQ multiplex PCR, yet TCRdb's version contains in-frame clones alone and is incomplete. The sample includes roughly 200,000 clones, over 70% of them seen just once. Material: peripheral blood. These receptors were obtained from a woman of 80 years or more with acute or convalescent COVID-19. The CDR3 runs from the conserved cysteine through the conserved F or W. The order of the fields is V gene, D gene, clone size, J gene, CDR3 DNA, CDR3 protein. A D gene is named only where the DNA matches it firmly. Clone size is shown for a subset of rows, as once, few, many or a class of expanded clone.

TRBV5-1	TRBD2	-	TRBJ2-2	TGCGCCAGCAGCTTGAGCCCGGGACTAGCGGTCCCCCGAAACACCGGGGAGCTGTTTTTT	CASSLSPGLAVPRNTGELFF
TRBV10-2	-	few	TRBJ1-5	TGCGCCAGCAGTGAGCTAGTGAATCAGCCCCAGCATTTT	CASSELVNQPQHF
TRBV2	-	-	TRBJ2-3	TGTGCCAGCAGTCAGCGGCACACAGATACGCAGTATTTT	CASSQRHTDTQYF
TRBV4-2	-	-	TRBJ1-2	TGTGCCAGCAGCCAGGGTACAGGGACCGACTCTGGCTACACCTTC	CASSQGTGTDSGYTF
TRBV6-5	TRBD2	-	TRBJ2-1	TGTGCCAGCAATACCGGGACTAGCGGTGCCAATGAGCAGTTCTTC	CASNTGTSGANEQFF
TRBV4-2	-	-	TRBJ2-3	TGTGCCAGCAGCCTATCCCCCACTAGGGGCACAGATACGCAGTATTTT	CASSLSPTRGTDTQYF
TRBV5-5	TRBD1	-	TRBJ2-2	TGTGCCAGCAGCCAGGGGGCGAACACCGGGGAGCTGTTTTTT	CASSQGANTGELFF
TRBV7-2	-	-	TRBJ2-1	TGTGCCAGCAGCTCGAGTCGGGGGTACAACAATGAGCAGTTCTTC	CASSSSRGYNNEQFF
TRBV6-5	TRBD1	-	TRBJ2-2	TGTGCCAGCAGTTACGCAGGGGGCATCGGGGAGCTGTTTTTT	CASSYAGGIGELFF
TRBV3-1/TRBV3-2	-	-	TRBJ2-7	TGTGCCAGCAGCCAAGACGTCTACGAGCAGTACTTC	CASSQDVYEQYF
TRBV29-1	-	-	TRBJ1-5	TGCAGCGTCGGGGTTGAGAGGGATCAGCCCCAGCATTTT	CSVGVERDQPQHF
TRBV20-1	TRBD1	-	TRBJ1-3	TGCAGTGCTAGTATGACAGGGGCTGGAAACACCATATATTTT	CSASMTGAGNTIYF
TRBV6-1	-	-	TRBJ1-1	TGTGCCAGCAGTGAGGGACACCAGCTGACGAACACTGAAGCTTTCTTT	CASSEGHQLTNTEAFF
TRBV9	-	-	TRBJ2-1	TGTGCCAGCAGCGTAGGACAGCGATTCAATGAGCAGTTCTTC	CASSVGQRFNEQFF
TRBV7-8	TRBD1	-	TRBJ1-2	TGTGCCAGCAGCTCAGGAAGGGGGCTTGGCTATGGCTACACCTTC	CASSSGRGLGYGYTF
TRBV7-8	-	-	TRBJ2-7	TGTGCCAGCAGCTTAACCGACAGAGAAACCTACGAGCAGTACTTC	CASSLTDRETYEQYF
TRBV21-1	-	-	TRBJ2-7	TGTGCCAGCAGCAAAGGTACTCTATCACCGGGGGAGCAGTACTTC	CASSKGTLSPGEQYF
TRBV5-6	-	-	TRBJ2-7	TGTGCCAGCAGCCCTCTGAGGGGGCGGGGAAACGAGCAGTACTTC	CASSPLRGRGNEQYF
TRBV7-2	TRBD2	-	TRBJ2-7	TGTGCCAGCAGCGTTAGGGCGGGACTAGTCTCCTACGAGCAGTACTTC	CASSVRAGLVSYEQYF
TRBV5-1	TRBD1	-	TRBJ2-1	TGCGCCAGCAGCTTGGCCGAGACAGGGTATTACAATGAGCAGTTCTTC	CASSLAETGYYNEQFF
TRBV9	TRBD1	-	TRBJ2-1	TGTGCCAGCAGGACGGGCAGGGGGCCCCCAAAGTTCTTC	CASRTGRGPPKFF
TRBV19	-	-	TRBJ1-5	TGTGCCAGTTCCACTATGGGCAATCAGCCCCAGCATTTT	CASSTMGNQPQHF
TRBV27	TRBD1	once	TRBJ2-7	TGTGCCAGCAGTTTAATAGACAGGGTGGGAGAGCAGTACTTC	CASSLIDRVGEQYF
TRBV9	TRBD2	once	TRBJ2-2	TGTGCCAGCAGCGTACGCGGGCGGGAGAGCACCGGGGAGCTGTTTTTT	CASSVRGRESTGELFF
TRBV27	-	few	TRBJ1-5	TGTGCCAGCAGTTTGGGGCTCAATCAGCCCCAGCATTTT	CASSLGLNQPQHF
TRBV5-1	-	few	TRBJ1-4	TGCGCCAGCAGCGAAGGACAGACTAATGAAAAACTGTTTTTT	CASSEGQTNEKLFF
TRBV11-2	-	-	TRBJ1-2	TGTGCCAGCAGCGAACGACAGTATGGCTACACCTTC	CASSERQYGYTF
TRBV28	TRBD1	once	TRBJ1-2	TGTGCCAGCAGACTCCCCGGGACAGGGTCCTATGGCTACACCTTC	CASRLPGTGSYGYTF
TRBV5-1	-	few	TRBJ1-2	TGCGCCAGCAGCTTGAGGCAGGGCTATGGCTACACCTTC	CASSLRQGYGYTF
TRBV5-5	TRBD1	few	TRBJ1-2	TGTGCCAGCAGCTTCCCGGGACAGATGGTAGGCTACACCTTC	CASSFPGQMVGYTF
TRBV18	-	-	TRBJ1-1	TGTGCCAGCTCACCACGGGAGGGGGCTGAAGCTTTCTTT	CASSPREGAEAFF
TRBV6-5	-	-	TRBJ1-2	TGTGCCAGCACCCTGAACACGAACTATGGCTACACCTTC	CASTLNTNYGYTF
TRBV9	TRBD2	-	TRBJ2-1	TGTGCCAGCAGCGTAGCGCCTAGCGGGGGGGTCAATGAGCAGTTCTTC	CASSVAPSGGVNEQFF
TRBV5-4	-	-	TRBJ1-3	TGTGCCAGCAGCTTGGGGCTGCAGGGGAAGTTATACGGAAACACCATATATTTT	CASSLGLQGKLYGNTIYF
TRBV10-3	-	-	TRBJ2-1	TGTGCCATCAGGGAGGGGGCGCCAGGGTACAATGAGCAGTTCTTC	CAIREGAPGYNEQFF
TRBV25-1	TRBD1	-	TRBJ2-5	TGTGCCAGCAAGGGACAGGGCGGGTACCAGGAGACCCAGTACTTC	CASKGQGGYQETQYF
TRBV11-2	-	-	TRBJ1-1	TGTGCCAGCAACGCGGGGTGGGGCACTGAAGCTTTCTTT	CASNAGWGTEAFF
TRBV6-5	TRBD1	-	TRBJ1-6	TGTGCCAGCAGTCCAGGACAGGTGCTCCTCCACTTT	CASSPGQVLLHF
TRBV30	-	few	TRBJ1-3	TGTGCCTGGAGTGGCACGGGGTCTGGAAACACCATATATTTT	CAWSGTGSGNTIYF
TRBV7-2	TRBD2	-	TRBJ2-5	TGTGCCAGCAGCGACCGGACTAGCGGGCAAGAGACCCAGTACTTC	CASSDRTSGQETQYF
TRBV7-2	TRBD1	-	TRBJ2-1	TGTGCCAGCAGCCACTGGGACAGCAGCTCCTACAATGAGCAGTTCTTC	CASSHWDSSSYNEQFF
TRBV7-9	-	many	TRBJ1-1	TGTGCCAGCAGCTTAGTGTTAATGAACACTGAAGCTTTCTTT	CASSLVLMNTEAFF